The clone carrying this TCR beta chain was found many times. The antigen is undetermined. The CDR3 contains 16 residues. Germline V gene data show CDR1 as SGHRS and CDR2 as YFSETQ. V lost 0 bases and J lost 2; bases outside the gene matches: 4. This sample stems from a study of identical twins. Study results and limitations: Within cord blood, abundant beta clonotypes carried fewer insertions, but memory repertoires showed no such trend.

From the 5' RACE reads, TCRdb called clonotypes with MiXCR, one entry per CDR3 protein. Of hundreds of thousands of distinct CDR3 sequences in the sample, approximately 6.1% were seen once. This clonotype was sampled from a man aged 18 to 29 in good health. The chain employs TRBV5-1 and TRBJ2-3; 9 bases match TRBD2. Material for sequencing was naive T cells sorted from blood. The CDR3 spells CASSLARTSDTDTQYF. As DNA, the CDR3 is TGCGCCAGCAGCTTGGCTCGGACTAGCGACACAGATACGCAGTATTTT.